This T cell receptor (beta chain) was captured in a study of patients and donors after allogeneic stem cell transplantation. MiXCR, applied by TCRdb to the RT-PCR reads, yields one record per CDR3 protein. The sample consists of 800,000 to 1,000,000 distinct CDR3 sequences, 15% to 20% of them appearing once. This clonotype was detected only a few times. Sequencing was carried out using blood, either unsorted or a sorted T cell fraction (not recorded which). This clonotype was sampled from a human donor who was either an allogeneic HSCT recipient or a stem cell or donor lymphocyte infusion donor (not recorded which). It is not recorded whose cells these are; they may come from a transplant donor.

The CDR3 bases are TGTGCCAGCAGCGTAGACGGAACAGGGGGGGCCTACGAGCAGTACTTC. This translates into CASSVDGTGGAYEQYF. The chain recombines TRBV9 with TRBJ2-7; TRBD1 is a possible D gene (8 bases). The V gene lost 0 bases and the J gene lost 2 bases, with 15 bases spanning the gap. The CDR3 has 16 residues. Germline V lookup: CDR1 SGDLS, CDR2 YYNGEE.